The text below deals with one T cell receptor (beta chain). Its antigen remains unidentified. The input lacks base qualities; no much larger clone sits a single base away. The sample originates from a study of Ad26.COV2.S vaccination and SARS-CoV-2 variants (dated by TCRdb to the early 2020s). For context, the study as a whole: Vaccine-arm donors were drawn from COV1001, a multicentre, randomized, double-blind, placebo-controlled phase I-IIa trial of Ad26.COV2.S in healthy adults. Ad26.COV2.S was administered intramuscularly at a dose of 5x10^10 or 1x10^11 viral particles, either as one shot or as two shots given 56 days apart. The specificity and breadth of SARS-CoV-2-reactive T cell receptors after Ad26.COV2.S vaccination were assessed by TCRbeta repertoire sequencing. Throughout the experiments and outcome assessment, investigators stayed blinded to trial group allocation. Trial participants were randomized into five groups of five: low-dose or high-dose Ad26.COV2.S given once or twice, or placebo on both occasions. The TCR-sequenced set comprised approximately 32 samples: some 20 Ad26.COV2.S vaccine recipients, 5 placebo recipients and 8 SARS-CoV-2 convalescent individuals.

Read against the paper, the sample's treatment or condition label means: some 20 received Ad26.COV2.S at low or high dose, single or two shots; several received placebo; per-sample allocation not given. Repertoires of vaccine and placebo recipients were sequenced from samples collected on day 63 after the first injection. In Cohort 1b, 20 to 25 adults aged 18-55 years were enrolled at a single site in Boston, USA, between 29 July and 7 August 2020. As a vaccine, Ad26.COV2.S was a replication-incompetent adenovirus type 26 vector that expressed a prefusion-stabilized SARS-CoV-2 spike protein derived from the original Wuhan strain. There are 16 amino acids in the CDR3, from cysteine to phenylalanine inclusive. The DNA shown is the 48-base CDR3, in frame from base 1. The V end gives up 4 bases and the J end 2 bases, leaving 5 bases in the junction not matched to a gene. CDR1 and CDR2 are read off the germline V gene as SGHRS and YFSETQ.

The immunoSEQ Assay was used to sequence TCRbeta CDR3 regions. After extraction, genomic DNA underwent amplification by bias-controlled multiplex PCR, followed by high-throughput sequencing. Turning to the authors' computational methods: To quantify the absolute abundance of each unique TCRbeta CDR3 region, sequences were collapsed and filtered. T cell fraction was estimated by normalization of TCRbeta template counts to usable DNA, with usable DNA being measured through amplification of reference genes present in all nucleated cells. Repertoire TCRs were annotated as SARS-CoV-2-specific by exact matching of V gene, CDR3 amino acid sequence and J gene to a known reactive TCR set. The reference SARS-CoV-2 TCR set was derived from MIRA and filtered for enrichment in COVID-19-positive ImmuneCODE repertoires, a step that removed public or cross-reactive TCRs. Drawing on the MIRA antigens, annotated TCRs were analysed further at the level of specific ORF or position within ORF. Depth was the summed frequency of annotated unique rearrangements, while breadth was defined as annotated unique rearrangements over total unique productive rearrangements. Group comparisons of TCR breadth used two-sided Wilcoxon rank-sum tests. Here the immuneACCESS table is served through TCRdb, limited to in-frame sequences with V and J called. Missing clones are a known gap in these copies; in checked studies unresolved V genes cover under half, and the rest lacks a known reason. D and trimming were read from the DNA, whereas the V and J calls and clone size are those reported in that table. The sample table contains 300,000 to 400,000 clones; only one count was recorded for roughly 84% of them. The ten largest make up more than 3% of the sample.

The paper's findings and limits, for the study overall: Substantial breadth of spike-specific CD8+ and CD4+ T cell responses was reported after vaccination. The study lacked the statistical power to compare responses across vaccine doses or regimens. Compared with placebo recipients, Ad26.COV2.S recipients showed higher spike-specific TCR breadth (P = 0.0014). According to the authors, total T cell responses may have been underestimated by the TCR breadth and depth analyses. Non-spike TCR breadth was comparable between vaccine and placebo recipients, consistent with the vaccine containing only spike.

The receptor chain draws on TRBV5-1 and TRBJ1-4, with 10 middle bases fitting TRBD1. The sequence was obtained from a person between 18 and 65 years old who received the Ad26.COV2.S COVID-19 vaccine or a placebo. Material: peripheral blood, obtained in a trial of Ad26.COV2.S vaccine versus placebo. Here is the DNA: TGCGCCAGCAGCCTAGGACAGGGGGGGACTAATGAAAAACTGTTTTTT. Translated, this is CASSLGQGGTNEKLFF.